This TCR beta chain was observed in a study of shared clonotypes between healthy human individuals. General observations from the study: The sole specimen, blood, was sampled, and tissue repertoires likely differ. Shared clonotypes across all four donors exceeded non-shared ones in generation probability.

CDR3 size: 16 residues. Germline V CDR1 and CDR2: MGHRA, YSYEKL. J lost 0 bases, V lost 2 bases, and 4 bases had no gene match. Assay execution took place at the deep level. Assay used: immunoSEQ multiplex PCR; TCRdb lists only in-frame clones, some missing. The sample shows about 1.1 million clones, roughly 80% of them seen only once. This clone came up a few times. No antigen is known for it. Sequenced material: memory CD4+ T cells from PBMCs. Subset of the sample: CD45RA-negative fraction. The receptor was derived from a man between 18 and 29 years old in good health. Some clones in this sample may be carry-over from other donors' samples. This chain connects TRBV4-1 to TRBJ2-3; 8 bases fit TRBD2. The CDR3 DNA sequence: TGCGCCAGCAGCCAATACAGCGGGAGTAGCACAGATACGCAGTATTTT. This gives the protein CASSQYSGSSTDTQYF.